Listed here are 5 T cell receptor beta chains from one sample, sequenced in a study of T cells in Graves' hyperthyroidism and ophthalmopathy. TCR beta CDR3 region amplification was performed from RNA transcripts. Primed by the HTBI set, a first-round RT-PCR was run on the TCR CDR3. MiXCR, applied by TCRdb to the multiplex PCR reads, yields one record per CDR3 protein. The sample holds around 540,000 distinct CDR3 sequences, under 60% seen once. Material for sequencing was peripheral blood or thyroid tissue (not recorded which). The source is a woman younger than 30 with Graves' hyperthyroidism.

A note on this clonotype: It is likely a read error, because the conserved phenylalanine at the end of the CDR3 is missing. It is unclear where the CDR3 begins or ends on the DNA, so no DNA is shown, and the CDR3 is as TCRdb lists it. The chain couples TRBV15 to TRBJ2-6; the D segment call TRBD1 is taken from the table without a DNA check. Inclusive of both ends, the CDR3 amounts to 9 amino acids. Germline assignment: CDR1 LNHNV and CDR2 YYDKDF (reference sequence). CDR3 region: CATTGDRGP.

This clonotype came up many times. J is TRBJ2-6 and V is TRBV19; D gene ambiguous. V lost 3 bases to trimming and J lost 0 bases, with 6 bases between them. This CDR3 comprises 15 residues. CDR1 LNHDA and CDR2 SQIVND come from the germline V gene (reference sequence). CDR3 coding DNA: TGTGCCAGTAGTATGTCTTCCTCTGGGGCCAACGTCCTGACTTTC. Protein sequence: CASSMSSSGANVLTF.

Turning to this clonotype: Being one base from a much bigger clone, this may be a read error. The V gene is TRBV2, the J gene TRBJ2-2; maybe TRBD2 (5 bases). The CDR3 has 12 residues. Per germline, CDR1 SNHLY and CDR2 FYNNEI. The CDR3 nucleotides read TGTGCCAGCAGTCCAAAGACCGGGAAGCTGTTTTTT. Its translation: CASSPKTGKLFF.

The table lists this clonotype with a few counts. V is TRBV20-1 and J is TRBJ2-7; 7 nucleotides agree with TRBD2. CDR3 length: 15 amino acids. With 0 bases clipped from V and 4 bases from J, the junction kept 9 bases outside the gene matches. Germline V gene sequence: CDR1 DFQATT, CDR2 SNEGSKA (reference sequence). The CDR3: CSARDDGAGWYEQYF. Written as DNA, the CDR3 is TGCAGTGCTAGAGATGACGGAGCGGGATGGTACGAGCAGTACTTC.

This clonotype has only a few counts. CDR3 sequence: CASLQTGDTGELFF. The CDR3 nucleotides are TGTGCCAGCCTCCAGACAGGTGACACCGGGGAGCTGTTTTTT. The rearrangement uses TRBV5-6 and TRBJ2-2; D may be TRBD1 (6 bases). In germline, CDR1 is SGHDT, CDR2 YYEEEE. The CDR3 loop spans 14 amino acids. Deletions cut 7 bases from V and 3 bases from J, with 13 bases between.